Listed below are T cell receptor beta chains from one sample, sequenced in a study of prognosis after radiotherapy for stage I lung cancer. One entry per CDR3 protein results from TCRdb running MiXCR on the multiplex PCR reads. The data show around 31,000 distinct CDR3 sequences, 25% to 40% seen once. The specimen was PBMCs, collected before or after stereotactic body radiation therapy (not recorded which). All receptors come from a donor over 45 with non-small cell lung cancer. The CDR3 runs from the conserved cysteine through the conserved F or W. The order of the fields is J gene, clone size, D gene, V gene, CDR3 DNA, CDR3 protein. The D gene is left open where the match is weak. Size tells how often a clone was seen (once, few, many) or the class of an expanded clone, and some rows leave it out.

J: TRBJ2-2
size: many
D: TRBD1
V: TRBV2
DNA: TGTGCCAGCAGGGGGGGACAGGGTGGACCCGGGGAGCTGTTTTTT
CDR3: CASRGGQGGPGELFF

J: TRBJ2-7
size: .
D: .
V: TRBV6-2/TRBV6-3
DNA: TGTGCCAGCAGTCCAGGGGGGTTTATGTTCTACGAGCAGTACTTC
CDR3: CASSPGGFMFYEQYF

J: TRBJ2-5
size: many
D: .
V: TRBV7-9
DNA: TGTGCCAGCAGCTTGAGAGGGTCGGAGACCCAGTACTTC
CDR3: CASSLRGSETQYF

J: TRBJ1-1
size: many
D: TRBD1
V: TRBV7-9
DNA: TGTGCCAGCAGCTTGTCCCGGGACAGTGAAGCTTTCTTT
CDR3: CASSLSRDSEAFF

J: TRBJ1-2
size: many
D: .
V: TRBV7-3
DNA: TGTGCCAGCAGCTCCGGGGGGGGTACTGGCTACACCTTC
CDR3: CASSSGGGTGYTF

J: TRBJ2-1
size: many
D: .
V: TRBV19
DNA: TGTGCCAGTAATGTTTTAGGAGGCAATGAGCAGTTCTTC
CDR3: CASNVLGGNEQFF

J: TRBJ2-1
size: many
D: .
V: TRBV7-3
DNA: TGTGCCAGCAGCTTTGTCTCTCCTTCGAGGAATGAGCAGTTCTTC
CDR3: CASSFVSPSRNEQFF

J: TRBJ1-1
size: .
D: .
V: TRBV20-1
DNA: TGCAGTGCTAAAAAGGGACATGCAAACACTGAAGCTTTCTTT
CDR3: CSAKKGHANTEAFF

J: TRBJ1-1
size: many
D: .
V: TRBV28
DNA: TGTGCCAGCAGTTATCCCGTGGCGGGGAAGAACACTGAAGCTTTCTTT
CDR3: CASSYPVAGKNTEAFF

J: TRBJ2-7
size: many
D: .
V: TRBV28
DNA: TGTGCCAGCAGTTTAGTTGGGCCCAACTACGAGCAGTACTTC
CDR3: CASSLVGPNYEQYF

J: TRBJ1-1
size: .
D: TRBD1
V: TRBV5-1
DNA: TGCGCCAGCAGCTCGGGACAGTCGAACACTGAATCTTTCTTT
CDR3: CASSSGQSNTESFF

J: TRBJ2-1
size: many
D: .
V: TRBV9
DNA: TGTGCCAGCAGCGTAGGACGCCACAATGAGCAGTTCTTC
CDR3: CASSVGRHNEQFF

J: TRBJ1-2
size: many
D: .
V: TRBV30
DNA: TGTGCCTGGACTCAACTGGGAGATTTCTATGGCTACACCTTC
CDR3: CAWTQLGDFYGYTF

J: TRBJ1-6
size: .
D: .
V: TRBV6-2/TRBV6-3
DNA: TGTGTCAGCATTGCGGCCTCCCGCCAACCCCTCCACTTT
CDR3: CVSIAASRQPLHF

J: TRBJ2-2
size: .
D: .
V: TRBV25-1
DNA: TGCGCCAGCATAAGTAGCGCGAACACCGGGGAGCTGTTTTTT
CDR3: CASISSANTGELFF

J: TRBJ2-7
size: .
D: TRBD1
V: TRBV20-1
DNA: TGCAGTGCTAGCCCCGGGACAGGCGTCTACGAGCAGTACTTC
CDR3: CSASPGTGVYEQYF

J: TRBJ2-7
size: .
D: TRBD2
V: TRBV6-1
DNA: TGTGCCAGCAACTGGGGGGGGGTTTACACCGTCGAGCAGTACTTC
CDR3: CASNWGGVYTVEQYF

J: TRBJ2-3
size: .
D: TRBD2
V: TRBV20-1
DNA: TGCAGTGCTACCCCCGCACGAGCGGGATTCGGCACAGATACGCAGTATTTT
CDR3: CSATPARAGFGTDTQYF

J: TRBJ2-3
size: many
D: .
V: TRBV20-1
DNA: TGCAGTGCGTCCCTGACAGCGTCCACAGATACGCAGTATTTT
CDR3: CSASLTASTDTQYF

J: TRBJ1-1
size: many
D: .
V: TRBV5-1
DNA: TGCGCCAGCAGCTTAAATCAAAACACTGAAGCTTTCTTT
CDR3: CASSLNQNTEAFF

J: TRBJ2-1
size: .
D: .
V: TRBV7-7
DNA: TGTGCTAGCAGCCTAAATGCCGACAATGAGCAGTTCTTC
CDR3: CASSLNADNEQFF

J: TRBJ2-1
size: many
D: TRBD2
V: TRBV28
DNA: TGTGCCAGCACTCCGACTAGCGGGAGGGTAAGCTCCTACAATGAGCAGTTCTTC
CDR3: CASTPTSGRVSSYNEQFF

J: TRBJ1-1
size: few
D: TRBD1
V: TRBV19
DNA: TGTGCCAGTAGGGCTACGGGACAGGGTACTGGATCTTTCTTT
CDR3: CASRATGQGTGSFF

J: TRBJ1-2
size: many
D: .
V: TRBV9
DNA: TGTGCCAGCAGCGTAGATTCCGCGCTCCATGGCTACACCTTC
CDR3: CASSVDSALHGYTF

J: TRBJ2-1
size: .
D: TRBD2
V: TRBV6-8
DNA: TGTGCCAGCAGGGCGGCTGGACTAGCGGTGGGGCGGGTCAATGAGCAGTTCTTC
CDR3: CASRAAGLAVGRVNEQFF

J: TRBJ1-4
size: many
D: .
V: TRBV15
DNA: TGTGCCACCAGCAGAGACAGGGGCGCTGAAAAACTGTTTTTT
CDR3: CATSRDRGAEKLFF

J: TRBJ1-1
size: many
D: .
V: TRBV12-3/TRBV12-4
DNA: TGTGCCAGCAGTCCAAACAGGGTCACTGAAGCTTTCTTT
CDR3: CASSPNRVTEAFF

J: TRBJ2-3
size: many
D: .
V: TRBV5-1
DNA: TGCGCCAGCAGCTTGGCCCAGACAACAGATACGCAGTATTTT
CDR3: CASSLAQTTDTQYF

J: TRBJ2-2
size: once
D: .
V: TRBV2
DNA: TGTGCCAGCAAGGCAAACAGAAACACCGGGGAGCTGTTTTTT
CDR3: CASKANRNTGELFF

J: TRBJ2-1
size: .
D: TRBD2
V: TRBV18
DNA: TGTGCCAGCTCCCTGGATAGCGGGAGGTTTGGTAGGAATGAGCAGTTCTTC
CDR3: CASSLDSGRFGRNEQFF

J: TRBJ1-2
size: .
D: TRBD1
V: TRBV3-1
DNA: TGTGCCAGCAGCCAAGGGACAGGTCTATATGGCTACACCTTC
CDR3: CASSQGTGLYGYTF

J: TRBJ2-7
size: many
D: TRBD2
V: TRBV7-9
DNA: TGTGCCAGCAGCTTCGGGGGGAGTTTCCAGTACTTC
CDR3: CASSFGGSFQYF

J: TRBJ2-7
size: many
D: TRBD1
V: TRBV5-1
DNA: TGCGCCAGCAGCTTCCAACAGGGGTCGAACTACGAGCAGTACTTC
CDR3: CASSFQQGSNYEQYF